One and the same sample provided the 9 T cell receptor beta chains below, sequenced in a study of blood T cell repertoires in COVID-19. Produced via immunoSEQ multiplex PCR; TCRdb's table is partial and in-frame only. This table holds 200,000 to 250,000 clones, under 90% found once. What was sequenced was PBMCs or T cells enriched from blood (not recorded which). Receptors were obtained from a man in his sixties who had recovered from COVID-19.

V and J are TRBV7-8 and TRBJ2-2; weak D call: TRBD1 (5 bases). Germline loops: CDR1 SGHVS, CDR2 FQNEAQ. The germline V and J ends were trimmed by 6 bases and 10 bases, with 21 bases remaining between them. The CDR3 has 15 amino acids. The DNA of the CDR3 is TGTGCCAGCAGTCAACCCCAGGGTTGGGTAGAGGAGCTGTTTTTT. Translating gives CASSQPQGWVEELFF. The entire variable domain, with the rest obtained from reference TRBV7-8 and TRBJ2-2, is as follows: GAGVSQSPRYKVAKRGQDVALRCDPISGHVSLFWYQQALGQGPEFLTYFQNEAQLDKSGLPSDRFFAERPEGSVSTLKIQRTQQEDSAVYLCASSQPQGWVEELFFGEGSRLTVL.

The chain joins TRBV24-1 to TRBJ2-2, with 7 bases that match TRBD2. This CDR3 has 14 residues. Trimming took 9 bases from V and 5 from J; bases not matched to a gene: 8. The germline V gene has CDR1 KGHDR and CDR2 SFDVKD. The CDR3 reads CATQRASGTGELFF. The CDR3 region has the DNA TGTGCCACCCAGAGGGCTAGCGGAACCGGGGAGCTGTTTTTT.

The chain uses TRBV19 and TRBJ1-2; 7 nucleotides align to TRBD1. This CDR3 is built from 14 residues. V trimming: 7 bases; J trimming: 5 bases; junction bases outside the gene matches: 10. Germline values: CDR1 LNHDA, CDR2 SQIVND (reference sequence). This CDR3 reads CASTEGQSRYGYTF. The DNA for the CDR3 is TGTGCCAGTACCGAGGGACAGTCGAGGTATGGCTACACCTTC.

V is TRBV29-1 and J is TRBJ1-2; D might be TRBD1 (5 bases). V was cut by 4 bases and J by 2 bases, with 11 bases left in between. This CDR3 region has 13 residues. The germline gives CDR1 SQVTM, CDR2 ANQGSEA. CDR3 DNA: TGCAGCGTTGGGGGGGGACCCAACTATGGCTACACCTTC. This encodes CSVGGGPNYGYTF. The whole variable domain, filled in from reference TRBV29-1 and TRBJ1-2, reads SAVISQKPSRDICQRGTSLTIQCQVDSQVTMMFWYRQQPGQSLTLIATANQGSEATYESGFVIDKFPISRPNLTFSTLTVSNMSPEDSSIYLCSVGGGPNYGYTFGSGTRLTVV.

The V gene is TRBV5-5, the J gene TRBJ2-7, with 7 bases fitting TRBD1. The V gene's germline CDR1 is SGHKS and CDR2 YYEKEE (reference sequence). V lost 4 bases to trimming and J lost 3 bases; unmatched junction nucleotides: 10. CDR3 length: 15 residues. The CDR3 loop is CASSQRRDSDYEQYF. CDR3 nucleotides: TGTGCCAGCAGCCAACGCCGGGACAGCGACTACGAGCAGTACTTC.

This clone was found once. The rearrangement links TRBV5-4 to TRBJ2-3; 7 positions agree with TRBD1. The CDR3 has 16 amino acids. CDR1 is SGHNT and CDR2 is YYREEE in the germline V gene (reference sequence). The J segment lost 0 bases and the V segment lost 4 bases, leaving 8 bases of the junction unmatched. CDR3 DNA: TGTGCCAGCAGCCGAGGGACAGCAACTAGCACAGATACGCAGTATTTT. Its protein is CASSRGTATSTDTQYF.

This clone was seen a single time. The rearrangement links TRBV21-1 to TRBJ1-3; no DNA check was done on the table's D call, TRBD1. TRBV21-1 is noted as a pseudogene. CDR3 length: 16 residues. The CDR3 DNA is TGTGCCAGCAGCAACAGGGTTTTCGAGTCCGGAAACACCATATATTTT. Amino acids: CASSNRVFESGNTIYF.

The CDR3 loop reads CATSDPPNGRSSYNEQFF. DNA of the CDR3: TGTGCCACCAGTGATCCCCCCAATGGCAGAAGCTCCTACAATGAGCAGTTCTTC. This chain links TRBV24-1 with TRBJ2-1; the D is unclear. V was trimmed by 3 bases and J by 0 bases, leaving 17 bases between them. Germline loops: CDR1 KGHDR, CDR2 SFDVKD. The CDR3 is made up of 18 amino acids.

The J gene is TRBJ2-1, the V gene TRBV27; 10 bases agree with TRBD1. The CDR3 sequence is 15 residues long. The V and J ends lost 8 bases and 7 bases, in that order; junction bases with no gene match: 11. Germline CDR1 is MNHEY and CDR2 is SMNVEV (reference sequence). The CDR3 here is CASRQGGQGGNEQFF. CDR3 nucleotides: TGTGCCAGCCGCCAGGGAGGACAGGGGGGGAATGAGCAGTTCTTC.